These 13 T cell receptor beta chains were all obtained from the same sample, sequenced in a study of blood T cell repertoires in COVID-19. Only in-frame clones appear in the TCRdb table, and some are missing; sequencing was by immunoSEQ multiplex PCR. Seen here are fewer than 90,000 clones, just under 90% observed once, and the top ten hold less than 7.5%. The sample comprised peripheral blood. The receptor set was obtained from a woman at least 80 years old with active COVID-19.

The genes are TRBV28 and TRBJ2-1; a possible D gene is TRBD2 (6 bases). Germline CDR1 is MDHEN and CDR2 is SYDVKM. The V end lost 7 bases, the J end lost 2 bases, and 18 bases lay between the germline ends. CDR3 length: 16 amino acids. CDR3 bases: TGTGCCAGCACTGAGGGAGGAACTGGCACCTACAATGAGCAGTTCTTC. Its protein product is CASTEGGTGTYNEQFF.

This rearrangement joins TRBV24-1 to TRBJ2-5; D unresolved. The V end lost 2 bases, the J end lost 2 bases, and 8 bases lay between the germline ends. Looked up from germline, CDR1 is KGHDR and CDR2 is SFDVKD. CDR3 length equals 14 residues. The CDR3 protein is CATSDSLLQETQYF. The CDR3 DNA reads TGTGCCACCAGTGATTCCCTGTTACAAGAGACCCAGTACTTC.

This clone was seen a single time. This chain connects TRBV4-1 to TRBJ2-3, with D maybe TRBD2 (6 bases). The CDR3 is made up of 17 amino acids. Looked up from germline, CDR1 is MGHRA and CDR2 is YSYEKL. V lost 0 bases and J 9 bases, leaving 22 bases between the germline ends. The CDR3 sequence is CASSQESSAGSGRTQYF. In DNA form, the CDR3 reads TGCGCCAGCAGCCAAGAGAGTTCGGCGGGTTCTGGGAGGACGCAGTATTTT.

The chain is built from TRBV7-8 and TRBJ2-7; D is possibly TRBD1 (7 bases). CDR3 length: 14 amino acids. Trimming pared 2 bases from V and 4 bases from J, leaving 12 bases between. Germline CDR1 and CDR2: SGHVS and FQNEAQ. The CDR3 sequence is CASSLQGEVYEQYF. The CDR3 DNA sequence: TGTGCCAGCAGCTTACAGGGGGAGGTTTACGAGCAGTACTTC.

V is TRBV29-1 and J is TRBJ2-3; TRBD2 might be the D (6 bases). CDR1 is SQVTM and CDR2 is ANQGSEA in the germline V gene. The CDR3 extends over 18 amino acids. Trimming cost V 3 bases and J 0 bases, with 22 bases left between them. As DNA, the CDR3 is TGCAGCGTTGATGGGCAGGGAGGACCCTTTCATAGCACAGATACGCAGTATTTT. This sequence encodes CSVDGQGGPFHSTDTQYF.

V and J are TRBV6-6 and TRBJ1-1; no definite D call. The germline V gene has CDR1 MNHNY and CDR2 SVGAGI (reference sequence). Trimming removed 10 bases from V and 7 bases from J, with 16 bases in between. This CDR3 is built from 12 residues. The CDR3 sequence: CATSTAPFEAFF. The CDR3, as DNA: TGTGCCACCTCTACAGCCCCCTTTGAAGCTTTCTTT.

The sample holds one count of this clone. The chain has TRBV4-1 and TRBJ2-7, with TRBD2 identical over 9 bases. Germline CDR1 is MGHRA and CDR2 is YSYEKL. V was pared by 0 bases and J by 7 bases, with 7 bases of the junction left unmatched. CDR3 size: 15 residues. The CDR3 sequence: CASSQDGGRVGEQYF. The DNA for the CDR3 is TGCGCCAGCAGCCAAGACGGCGGGAGGGTGGGTGAGCAGTACTTC.

The chain recombines TRBV5-4 with TRBJ2-1, with 10 bases matching TRBD2. Per the germline V gene, CDR1 is SGHNT and CDR2 is YYREEE (reference sequence). V gave up 1 base and J gave up 5 bases; unmatched junction bases: 3. This CDR3 region has 15 residues. Here the CDR3 reads CASSLTSGINNEQFF. CDR3 nucleotides: TGTGCCAGCAGCTTGACTAGCGGGATTAACAATGAGCAGTTCTTC.

The chain combines TRBV5-6 with TRBJ2-3, with 7 bases matching TRBD2. The CDR3 sequence is 17 residues long. The J segment lost 1 base and the V segment lost 0 bases, leaving 8 bases of the junction unmatched. Germline loops: CDR1 SGHDT, CDR2 YYEEEE. CDR3 loop: CASSLGGSGWGTDTQYF. CDR3 nucleotide sequence: TGTGCCAGCAGCTTGGGCGGGAGTGGCTGGGGCACAGATACGCAGTATTTT.

J is TRBJ2-1 and V is TRBV7-6; possibly TRBD2 for D (7 bases). Germline V CDR1 and CDR2: SGHVS, FNYEAQ. This CDR3 has 15 residues. The V gene lost 1 base and the J gene lost 3 bases, with 10 bases spanning the gap. DNA of the CDR3: TGTGCCAGCAGCTTAGGAGGGGGGGGCTACAATGAGCAGTTCTTC. It encodes CASSLGGGGYNEQFF.

The CDR3 coding sequence is TGTGCCAGCAGCCAATTAACTATGAACACTGAAGCTTTCTTT. Encoded protein: CASSQLTMNTEAFF. The V gene is TRBV4-2, the J gene TRBJ1-1; D remains ambiguous. This CDR3 is 14 amino acids long. CDR1 is LGHNA, CDR2 YNFKEQ, per germline. V lost 2 bases to trimming and J lost 0 bases, with 7 bases between them.

The chain employs TRBV28 and TRBJ2-7; D possibly corresponds to TRBD2 (6 bases). The CDR3 consists of 15 residues. From germline, CDR1 is MDHEN and CDR2 SYDVKM. V gave up 2 bases and J gave up 7 bases, with 18 bases separating them. The CDR3 DNA sequence: TGTGCCAGCAGTTTAGGAACGGGAGAGTGGGAGGAGCAGTACTTC. It codes for CASSLGTGEWEEQYF. Full variable domain (rest looked up from reference TRBV28 and TRBJ2-7): DVKVTQSSRYLVKRTGEKVFLECVQDMDHENMFWYRQDPGLGLRLIYFSYDVKMKEKGDIPEGYSVSREKKERFSLILESASTNQTSMYLCASSLGTGEWEEQYFGPGTRLTVT.

This CDR3 is CASRLQGYEQFF. The CDR3 nucleotides are TGTGCCAGCAGGCTACAGGGTTATGAGCAGTTCTTC. The chain links TRBV11-2 to TRBJ2-1; the D gene is possibly TRBD1 (6 bases). CDR3 length: 12 amino acids. Germline CDR1 is SGHAT and CDR2 is FQNNGV. The ends were cut back, 6 bases at V and 8 bases at J, with 11 bases in the middle. Complete variable domain (other parts from reference TRBV11-2 and TRBJ2-1): EAGVAQSPRYKIIEKRQSVAFWCNPISGHATLYWYQQILGQGPKLLIQFQNNGVVDDSQLPKDRFSAERLKGVDSTLKIQPAKLEDSAVYLCASRLQGYEQFFGPGTRLTVL.